A selection of T cell receptor beta chains follows, all from one sample in a study of blood T cell repertoires in COVID-19. This table comes from immunoSEQ multiplex PCR, and its TCRdb copy is limited to in-frame clones, with some not included. The sample lists 300,000 to 400,000 clones, about nine tenths occurring once. Sequencing used peripheral blood. The receptor set was obtained from a man aged 25-40 years with COVID-19, enrolled during active disease. The CDR3 runs from the conserved cysteine through the conserved F or W. Size values are once, few and many counts, or a class for expanded clones, and some rows have none.

TRBV27	TRBJ2-1	-	CASHDSYNEQFF
TRBV28	TRBJ2-7	-	CASSLSSGAVYEQYF
TRBV4-1	TRBJ2-2	-	CASSKGLAGLTGELFF
TRBV2	TRBJ2-5	-	CASIRRREETQYF
TRBV6-5	TRBJ1-1	-	CASSPRWNTEAFF
TRBV5-4	TRBJ2-1	-	CASTPRRGWNEQFF
TRBV28	TRBJ1-2	-	CASSQDRGDGYTF
TRBV9	TRBJ2-7	-	CASSVLGTSGSEQYF
TRBV6-2/TRBV6-3	TRBJ2-1	-	CASSYPRANEQFF
TRBV19	TRBJ2-2	-	CASSMVLAGGRTGELFF
TRBV9	TRBJ1-3	-	CASSALPGQPNSGNTIYF
TRBV18	TRBJ2-3	once	CASFPGQLTDTQYF
TRBV29-1	TRBJ2-3	-	CSVELASAPDTQYF
TRBV4-3	TRBJ2-7	-	CASSRRQGYEQYF
TRBV9	TRBJ2-7	-	CASSHRWESRGEQYF
TRBV6-5	TRBJ2-7	-	CASSYGTGIYEQYF
TRBV28	TRBJ2-2	-	CASITPGEYRELFF
TRBV9	TRBJ2-4	-	CASSVVGARDDIQYF
TRBV11-2	TRBJ1-1	-	CASSSLMLLNTEAFF
TRBV29-1	TRBJ2-7	-	CSVSSSRGVAYEQYF
TRBV6-5	TRBJ2-3	-	CASNPGNTDTQYF
TRBV6-5	TRBJ1-1	-	CASSYLGQVNTEAFF
TRBV6-5	TRBJ2-1	few	CASSFTGDNEQFF
TRBV3-1/TRBV3-2	TRBJ2-7	-	CASRPGQGIYEQYF
TRBV11-1	TRBJ2-1	-	CASSLGQGPRNEQFF
TRBV4-1	TRBJ2-4	-	CASSQVRGNIQYF
TRBV5-6	TRBJ1-3	-	CASSRSPGQGARNTIYF
TRBV7-2	TRBJ1-2	-	CASSPRPEGNYGYTF
TRBV10-3	TRBJ1-1	-	CAISEGLGGQGNTEAFF
TRBV4-3	TRBJ1-2	-	CASSSGSAYGYTF
TRBV27	TRBJ1-1	-	CASSLLGGRVNTEAFF
TRBV7-2	TRBJ2-7	-	CASSLPGQREQYF
TRBV15	TRBJ2-5	-	CATSRDRPDPRTPQYF
TRBV5-1	TRBJ2-1	-	CASSLRDRGQGEQFF
TRBV5-4	TRBJ1-4	-	CASSPGQGNEKLFF
TRBV14	TRBJ1-2	few	CASSHRNSRVGNYGYTF
TRBV7-3	TRBJ2-2	-	CASSLGAAGGNTGELFF
TRBV4-2	TRBJ1-6	once	CASSQAMGQENSPLHF